This is a list of T cell receptor beta chains from one sample in a study of metastatic and nonmetastatic thyroid tumors. TCRdb reanalyzed the PCR reads via MiXCR. The table records tens of thousands of clones, 17% of them present only once. Sample: blood. These receptor sequences come from a male donor with papillary thyroid cancer or a benign thyroid nodule (not recorded which). Some clones in this sample may be carry-over from other donors' samples. The CDR3 runs from the conserved cysteine through the conserved F or W. A D gene is named only where the DNA matches it firmly. Clone size appears in some rows only: once, few, many, or a class for an expanded clone.

j_gene,v_gene,abundance,d_gene,CDR3nt,CDR3aa
TRBJ2-3,TRBV25-1,many,NA,TGTGCCAGCAGTGAATGGAAATCTAGCACAGATACGCAGTATTTT,CASSEWKSSTDTQYF
TRBJ1-2,TRBV3-1,many,NA,TGTGCCAGCAGCCAAGACGACAGAGCTTGGGGCTATGGCTACACCTTC,CASSQDDRAWGYGYTF
TRBJ1-1,TRBV7-9,many,TRBD1,TGTGCCAGTAGTCCTACAGGGGACACTGAAGCTTTCTTT,CASSPTGDTEAFF
TRBJ2-7,TRBV6-1,many,TRBD2,TGTGCCAGCAGTGAAGGGACTAGCGGGAGGGATATTTCCTACGAGCAGTACTTC,CASSEGTSGRDISYEQYF
TRBJ2-3,TRBV11-2,many,TRBD2,TGTGCCAGCAGCTTAGTGACGGGAGGGCCGACAGATACGCAGTATTTT,CASSLVTGGPTDTQYF
TRBJ1-2,TRBV12-3/TRBV12-4,many,NA,TGTGCCACCAGTAATGTGCGGAGCTATGGCTACACCTTC,CATSNVRSYGYTF
TRBJ1-1,TRBV10-3,many,TRBD1,TGTGCCAGCCGCGAGGGGGCGGGCACTGAAGCTTTCTTT,CASREGAGTEAFF
TRBJ2-2,TRBV11-3,many,TRBD2,TGTGCCAGCATCCTCGGCGCGGGAGGGCCGGGCACCGGGGAGCTGTTTTTT,CASILGAGGPGTGELFF
TRBJ2-1,TRBV11-2,NA,TRBD2,TGTGCCAGCAGCGAATACCTCGGGGTGAGTAGCGGGAGAGACTCCTACAATGAGCAGTTCTTC,CASSEYLGVSSGRDSYNEQFF
TRBJ2-1,TRBV7-8,many,TRBD2,TGTGCCAGCAGCTTAGTTCCAGGGCGGGGGGGCAATGAGCAGTTCTTC,CASSLVPGRGGNEQFF
TRBJ1-6,TRBV11-2,many,TRBD1,TGTGCCAGCAGCGTAGACAGGGGGTCACCCCTCCACTTT,CASSVDRGSPLHF